The 13 T cell receptor beta chains in this list originate from one sample, sequenced in a study of blood T cells in healthy people across ages. Primed by a sample-barcoded 5' primer and a J-beta primer mix, a second PCR proceeded for 7 to 11 cycles. One entry per CDR3 protein results from TCRdb running MiXCR on the 5' RACE reads. The sample has about 780,000 distinct CDR3 sequences, around 68% seen once. Sequencing was done on a sample of blood. Every receptor here comes from a man under 40 in good health.

This chain joins TRBV27 and TRBJ2-7, with TRBD2 identical over 9 bases. Germline CDR1 and CDR2: MNHEY and SMNVEV (reference sequence). Trimming removed 5 bases from V and 6 bases from J; junction bases left unmatched: 14. The CDR3 consists of 16 residues. The CDR3 is CASSPDPGLAHFEQYF. The CDR3 nucleotides read TGTGCCAGCAGTCCAGACCCGGGACTAGCACATTTCGAGCAGTACTTC.

This sequence joins TRBV21-1 and TRBJ2-4; the D call of TRBD2 is as the table states it, not checked on the DNA. The J call may not be correct, given that the DNA end is closer to TRBJ2-7. TRBV21-1 is a listed pseudogene. The CDR3 sequence is 20 residues long. The CDR3 bases are TGTGCCAGCAGCACCCAACGTAGGACTCAACGGGACTTTTCGCCCTACGAGCAGTACTTC. Protein product: CASSTQRRTQRDFSPYEQYF.

V gene TRBV6-5 combines with J gene TRBJ1-6; D is perhaps TRBD1 (5 bases). The germline CDR1 and CDR2 sequences are MNHEY and SVGAGI. Trimming pared 2 bases from V and 0 bases from J, leaving 5 bases between. This CDR3 is built from 15 residues. Written as DNA, the CDR3 is TGTGCCAGCAGTTACGGGGGCTCCTATAATTCACCCCTCCACTTT. This sequence encodes CASSYGGSYNSPLHF.

CDR3 residues: CASSLTLAPDTQYF. CDR3 in DNA: TGTGCCAGCAGCTTAACACTAGCGCCAGATACGCAGTATTTT. The gene calls are TRBV7-3 and TRBJ2-3; 7 bases align to TRBD2. The J segment lost 4 bases and the V segment lost 0 bases, leaving 1 base of the junction unmatched. The CDR3 spans 14 residues. Germline-derived CDR1 and CDR2 are SGHTA and FQGTGA.

The V gene is TRBV7-9, the J gene TRBJ2-7; D gene uncertain. The germline gives CDR1 SEHNR, CDR2 FQNEAQ (reference sequence). This CDR3 comprises 15 residues. Trimming pared 1 base from V and 0 bases from J, leaving 10 bases between. The CDR3 DNA reads TGTGCCAGCAGCTTAGTAGGCCGGAACTCCTACGAGCAGTACTTC. Its translation: CASSLVGRNSYEQYF.

CDR3 in DNA: TGTGCCAGCAGCAAGGGGTACCAAGAGACCCAGTACTTC. This gives the protein CASSKGYQETQYF. The rearrangement joins TRBV7-9 to TRBJ2-5; a possible D gene is TRBD1 (5 bases). CDR1 is SEHNR and CDR2 is FQNEAQ in the germline V gene (reference sequence). The CDR3 length is 13 residues. V was clipped by 5 bases and J by 0 bases, with 7 bases between them. The full variable domain, completed using reference TRBV7-9 and TRBJ2-5, is DTGVSQNPRHKITKRGQNVTFRCDPISEHNRLYWYRQTLGQGPEFLTYFQNEAQLEKSRLLSDRFSAERPKGSFSTLEIQRTEQGDSAMYLCASSKGYQETQYFGPGTRLLVL.

This rearrangement joins TRBV4-2 to TRBJ2-1; 9 bases agree with TRBD1. The CDR3 is 13 amino acids. The germline CDR1 and CDR2 sequences are LGHNA and YNFKEQ. J gave up 14 bases and V 0 bases, and 5 bases lay outside the gene matches. The CDR3 here is CASSQERGTGKFF. The DNA for the CDR3 is TGTGCCAGCAGCCAAGAAAGAGGGACAGGGAAGTTCTTC.

The chain links TRBV9 to TRBJ1-2; no clear D. Trimming cost V 4 bases and J 5 bases, with 15 bases left between them. Germline V CDR1 and CDR2: SGDLS, YYNGEE. CDR3 length equals 14 residues. CDR3 DNA: TGTGCCAGCAGCCCTAGCCGGGTACCTTATGGCTACACCTTC. This gives the protein CASSPSRVPYGYTF. The entire variable domain, with the rest obtained from reference TRBV9 and TRBJ1-2, is as follows: DSGVTQTPKHLITATGQRVTLRCSPRSGDLSVYWYQQSLDQGLQFLIQYYNGEERAKGNILERFSAQQFPDLHSELNLSSLELGDSALYFCASSPSRVPYGYTFGSGTRLTVV.

CDR3 sequence: CSASQLRGWYEQYF. The CDR3 DNA sequence: TGCAGTGCTAGCCAACTACGGGGTTGGTACGAGCAGTACTTC. The chain employs TRBV20-1 and TRBJ2-7; maybe TRBD2 (5 bases). The V and J ends lost 3 bases and 4 bases respectively, with 16 bases between them. This CDR3 comprises 14 residues. Germline V CDR1 and CDR2: DFQATT, SNEGSKA (reference sequence).

The genes are TRBV7-3 and TRBJ2-1, with 7 bases matching TRBD2. Germline lookup yields CDR1 SGHTA and CDR2 FQGTGA. Trimming at V came to 2 bases and at J to 2 bases, leaving 6 bases not matched to a gene. This CDR3 comprises 16 residues. The CDR3 sequence: CASSLGGGPPYNEQFF. In nucleotides, the CDR3 is TGTGCCAGCAGCTTAGGCGGGGGTCCCCCCTACAATGAGCAGTTCTTC.

V is TRBV10-3 and J is TRBJ2-7; 10 bases match TRBD1. The CDR3 runs to 12 residues. V shed 10 bases and J 4 bases; nucleotides not matched to a gene: 4. CDR1 is ENHRY and CDR2 is SYGVKD in the germline V gene. The DNA of the CDR3 is TGTGCCAGCGCGGGACAGGGGTACGAGCAGTACTTC. The encoded protein is CASAGQGYEQYF.

The gene calls are TRBV7-8 and TRBJ2-5, with D tentatively TRBD1 (6 bases). Trimming shortened V by 5 bases and J by 11 bases, and 15 bases separated the two germline ends. CDR3 length equals 12 residues. CDR1 SGHVS and CDR2 FQNEAQ come from the germline V gene. The CDR3 region is CASSAPDRTQYF. In DNA, the CDR3 is TGTGCCAGCAGCGCCCCTGACAGGACGCAGTACTTC.

The rearrangement uses TRBV7-9 and TRBJ2-1; 7 bases are shared with TRBD2. CDR1 and CDR2 (germline): SEHNR, FQNEAQ (reference sequence). Trimming cost V 3 bases and J 7 bases; bases outside gene matches: 9. This CDR3 is 15 amino acids long. The CDR3 DNA sequence: TGTGCCAGCAGCTTCGTTAGACTAGCCGGTAATGAGCAGTTCTTC. It translates to CASSFVRLAGNEQFF.